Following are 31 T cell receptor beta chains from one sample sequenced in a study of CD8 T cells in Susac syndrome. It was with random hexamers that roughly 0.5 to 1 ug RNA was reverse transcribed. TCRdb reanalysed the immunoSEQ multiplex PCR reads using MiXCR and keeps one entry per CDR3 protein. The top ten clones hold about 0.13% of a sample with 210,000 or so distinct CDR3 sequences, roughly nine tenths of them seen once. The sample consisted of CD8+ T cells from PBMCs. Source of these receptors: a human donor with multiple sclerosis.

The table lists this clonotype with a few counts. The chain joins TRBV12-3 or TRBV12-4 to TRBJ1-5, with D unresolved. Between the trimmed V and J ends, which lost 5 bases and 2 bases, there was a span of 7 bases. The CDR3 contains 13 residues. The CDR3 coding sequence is TGTGCCAGCAGTCACGGGGGCAATCAGCCCCAGCATTTT. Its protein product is CASSHGGNQPQHF.

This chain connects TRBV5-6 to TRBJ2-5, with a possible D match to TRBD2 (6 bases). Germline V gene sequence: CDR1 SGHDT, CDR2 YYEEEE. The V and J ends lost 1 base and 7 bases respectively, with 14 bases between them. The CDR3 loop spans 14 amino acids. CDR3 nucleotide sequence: TGTGCCAGCAGCTTGCTTGGTTTGGGGGGGACCCAGTACTTC. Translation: CASSLLGLGGTQYF.

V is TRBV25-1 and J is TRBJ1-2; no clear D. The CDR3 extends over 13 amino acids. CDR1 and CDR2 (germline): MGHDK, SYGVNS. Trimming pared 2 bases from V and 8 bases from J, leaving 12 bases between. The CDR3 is CASSESPYVGYTF. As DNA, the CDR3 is TGTGCCAGCAGTGAAAGCCCTTACGTCGGCTACACCTTC.

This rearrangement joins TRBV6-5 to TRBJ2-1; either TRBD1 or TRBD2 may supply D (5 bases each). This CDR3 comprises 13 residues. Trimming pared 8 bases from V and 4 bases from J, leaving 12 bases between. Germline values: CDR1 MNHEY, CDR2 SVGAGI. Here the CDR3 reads CASRLGTYNEQFF. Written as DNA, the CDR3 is TGTGCCAGCCGCCTTGGGACGTACAATGAGCAGTTCTTC.

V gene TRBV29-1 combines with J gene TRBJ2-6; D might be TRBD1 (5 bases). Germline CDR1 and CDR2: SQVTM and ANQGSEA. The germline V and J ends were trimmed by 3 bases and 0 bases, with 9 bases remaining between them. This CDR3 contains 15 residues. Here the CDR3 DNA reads TGCAGCGTTGAGGGGCAAAGCTCTGGGGCCAACGTCCTGACTTTC. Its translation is CSVEGQSSGANVLTF. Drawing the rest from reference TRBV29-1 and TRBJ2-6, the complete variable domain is SAVISQKPSRDICQRGTSLTIQCQVDSQVTMMFWYRQQPGQSLTLIATANQGSEATYESGFVIDKFPISRPNLTFSTLTVSNMSPEDSSIYLCSVEGQSSGANVLTFGAGSRLTVL.

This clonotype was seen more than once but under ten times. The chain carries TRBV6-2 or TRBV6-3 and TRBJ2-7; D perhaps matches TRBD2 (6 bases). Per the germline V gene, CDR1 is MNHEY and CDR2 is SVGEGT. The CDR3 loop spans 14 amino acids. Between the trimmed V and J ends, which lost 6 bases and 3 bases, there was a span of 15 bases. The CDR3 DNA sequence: TGTGCCAGCAGGCGCCGGGACTTATACTACGAGCAGTACTTC. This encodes CASRRRDLYYEQYF.

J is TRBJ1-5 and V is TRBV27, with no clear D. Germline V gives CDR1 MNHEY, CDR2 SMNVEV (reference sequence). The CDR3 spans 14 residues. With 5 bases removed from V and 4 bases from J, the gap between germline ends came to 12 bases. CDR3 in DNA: TGTGCCAGCAGTGCAGGATCCCAGAATCAGCCCCAGCATTTT. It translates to CASSAGSQNQPQHF.

The CDR3 coding sequence is TGTGCCAGCAGCTTAGATGGGTTAGGTTGGCTGGATACGCAGTATTTT. It is translated as CASSLDGLGWLDTQYF. V is TRBV7-8 and J is TRBJ2-3; unclear D gene. Germline loops: CDR1 SGHVS, CDR2 FQNEAQ. Between the trimmed V and J ends, which lost 1 base and 6 bases, there was a span of 17 bases. The CDR3 is 16 amino acids.

CDR3 residues: CASSLAGTGRTGELFF. The CDR3 DNA sequence: TGCGCCAGCAGCTTGGCCGGGACAGGTCGCACCGGGGAGCTGTTTTTT. V and J are TRBV5-1 and TRBJ2-2; TRBD1 matches 8 bases. The ends lost 0 bases at V and 4 bases at J; junction bases unmatched: 5. Germline-derived CDR1 and CDR2 are SGHRS and YFSETQ. This CDR3 region has 16 residues. The full variable domain, with the rest looked up from reference TRBV5-1 and TRBJ2-2, is KAGVTQTPRYLIKTRGQQVTLSCSPISGHRSVSWYQQTPGQGLQFLFEYFSETQRNKGNFPGRFSGRQFSNSRSEMNVSTLELGDSALYLCASSLAGTGRTGELFFGEGSRLTVL.

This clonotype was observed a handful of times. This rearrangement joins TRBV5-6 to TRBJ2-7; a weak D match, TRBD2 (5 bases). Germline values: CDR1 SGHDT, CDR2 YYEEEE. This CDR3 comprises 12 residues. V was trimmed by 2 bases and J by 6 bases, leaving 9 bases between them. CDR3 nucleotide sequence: TGTGCCAGCAGCTTTGGAAGCGGCGAGCAGTACTTC. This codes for CASSFGSGEQYF.

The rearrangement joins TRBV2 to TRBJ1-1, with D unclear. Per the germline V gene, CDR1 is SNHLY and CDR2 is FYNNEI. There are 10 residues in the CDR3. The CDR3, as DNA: TGTGGAGGAGGGCTCCCTGAAGCTTTCTTT. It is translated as CGGGLPEAFF.

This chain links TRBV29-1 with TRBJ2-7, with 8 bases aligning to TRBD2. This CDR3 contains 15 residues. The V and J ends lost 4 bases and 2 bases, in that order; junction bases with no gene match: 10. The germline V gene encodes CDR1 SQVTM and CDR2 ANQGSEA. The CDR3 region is CSVVSGGPETYEQYF. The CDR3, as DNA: TGCAGCGTTGTAAGCGGGGGTCCGGAAACCTACGAGCAGTACTTC.

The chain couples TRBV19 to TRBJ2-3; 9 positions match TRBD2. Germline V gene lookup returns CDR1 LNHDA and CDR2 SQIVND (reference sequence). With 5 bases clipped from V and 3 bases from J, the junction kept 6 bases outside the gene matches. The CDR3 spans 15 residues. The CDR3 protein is CASSVIAGETDTQYF. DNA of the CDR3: TGTGCCAGTAGTGTGATAGCGGGGGAAACAGATACGCAGTATTTT.

CDR3 in amino acids: CASSAGRSSYEQYF. The CDR3 DNA sequence: TGTGCCAGCAGCGCGGGACGTAGCTCCTACGAGCAGTACTTC. The chain has TRBV5-6 and TRBJ2-7; TRBD2 might be the D (6 bases). The germline V and J ends were trimmed by 4 bases and 0 bases, with 11 bases remaining between them. Germline V lookup: CDR1 SGHDT, CDR2 YYEEEE. This CDR3 comprises 14 residues.

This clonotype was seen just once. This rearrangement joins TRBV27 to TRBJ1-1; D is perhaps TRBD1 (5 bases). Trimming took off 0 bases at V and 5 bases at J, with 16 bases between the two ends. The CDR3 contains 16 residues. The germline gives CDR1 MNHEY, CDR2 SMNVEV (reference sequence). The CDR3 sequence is CASSLSGGEVGTEAFF. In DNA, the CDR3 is TGTGCCAGCAGTTTATCAGGAGGGGAGGTGGGGACTGAAGCTTTCTTT.

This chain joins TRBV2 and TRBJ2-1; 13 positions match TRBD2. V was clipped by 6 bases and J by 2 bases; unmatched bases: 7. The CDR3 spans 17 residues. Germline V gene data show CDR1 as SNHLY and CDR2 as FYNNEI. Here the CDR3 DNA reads TGTGCCAGCAGGAGGACTAGCGGGAGCCCTACCTACAATGAGCAGTTCTTC. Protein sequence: CASRRTSGSPTYNEQFF.

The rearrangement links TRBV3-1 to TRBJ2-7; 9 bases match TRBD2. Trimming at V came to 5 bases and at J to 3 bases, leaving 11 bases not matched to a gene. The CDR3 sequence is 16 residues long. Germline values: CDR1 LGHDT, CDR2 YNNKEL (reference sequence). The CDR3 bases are TGTGCCAGCAGCTATCTGACTAGCGGACCCTTCTACGAGCAGTACTTC. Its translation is CASSYLTSGPFYEQYF.

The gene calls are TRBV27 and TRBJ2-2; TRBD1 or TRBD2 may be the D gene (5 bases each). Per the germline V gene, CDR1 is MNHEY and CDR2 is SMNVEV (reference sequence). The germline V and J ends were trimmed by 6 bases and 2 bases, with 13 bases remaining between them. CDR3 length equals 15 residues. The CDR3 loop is CASRLEGPNTGELFF. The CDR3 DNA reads TGTGCCAGCAGATTAGAGGGACCAAACACCGGGGAGCTGTTTTTT.

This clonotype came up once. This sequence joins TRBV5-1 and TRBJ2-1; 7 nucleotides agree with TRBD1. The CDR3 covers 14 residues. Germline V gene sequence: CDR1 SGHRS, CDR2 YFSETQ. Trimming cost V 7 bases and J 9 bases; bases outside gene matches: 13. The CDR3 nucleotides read TGCGCCAGCGAAGGGGGCTGGGCAGGAGGTGAGCAGTTCTTC. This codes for CASEGGWAGGEQFF.

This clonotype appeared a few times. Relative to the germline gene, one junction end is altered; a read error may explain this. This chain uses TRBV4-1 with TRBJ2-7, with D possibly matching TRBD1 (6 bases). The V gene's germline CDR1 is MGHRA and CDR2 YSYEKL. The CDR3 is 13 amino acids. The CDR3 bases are TGTGCCAGCAGCCAAGGGGGCTCCTACGAGCAGTACTTC. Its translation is CASSQGGSYEQYF.

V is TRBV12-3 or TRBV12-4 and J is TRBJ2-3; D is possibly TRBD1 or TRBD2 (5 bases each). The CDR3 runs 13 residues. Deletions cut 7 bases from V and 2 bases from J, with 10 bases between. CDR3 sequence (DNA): TGTGCCAGCACCGAGGGGACCACAGATACGCAGTATTTT. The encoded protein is CASTEGTTDTQYF.

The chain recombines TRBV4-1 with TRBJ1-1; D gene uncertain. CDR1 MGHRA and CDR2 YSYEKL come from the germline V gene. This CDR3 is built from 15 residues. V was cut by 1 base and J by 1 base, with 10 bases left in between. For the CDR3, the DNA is TGCGCCAGCAGCCAAGGGCAGTTAACGAACACTGAAGCTTTCTTT. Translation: CASSQGQLTNTEAFF.

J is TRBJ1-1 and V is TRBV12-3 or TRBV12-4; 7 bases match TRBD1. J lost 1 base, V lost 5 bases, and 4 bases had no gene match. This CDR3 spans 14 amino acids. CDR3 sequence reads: CASSKGQRNTEAFF. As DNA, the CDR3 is TGTGCCAGCAGTAAGGGACAGAGGAACACTGAAGCTTTCTTT.

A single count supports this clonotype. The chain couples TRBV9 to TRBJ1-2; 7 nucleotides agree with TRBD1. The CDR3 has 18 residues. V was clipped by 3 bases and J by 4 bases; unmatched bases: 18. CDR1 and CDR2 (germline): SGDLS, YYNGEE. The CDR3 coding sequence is TGTGCCAGCAGCGATCGGGATACGAAGGGGCAGGGGGGCTATGGCTACACCTTC. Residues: CASSDRDTKGQGGYGYTF.

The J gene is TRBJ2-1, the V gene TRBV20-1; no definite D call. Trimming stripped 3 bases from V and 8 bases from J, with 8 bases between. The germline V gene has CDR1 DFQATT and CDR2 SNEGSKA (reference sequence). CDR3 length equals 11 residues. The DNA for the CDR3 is TGCAGTGCTAGGCCGCTTGATGAGCAGTTCTTC. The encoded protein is CSARPLDEQFF.

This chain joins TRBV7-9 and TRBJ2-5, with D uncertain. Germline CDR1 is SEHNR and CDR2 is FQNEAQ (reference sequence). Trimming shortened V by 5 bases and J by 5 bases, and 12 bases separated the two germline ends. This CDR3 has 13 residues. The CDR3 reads CASSRPNTETQYF. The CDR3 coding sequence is TGTGCCAGCAGCCGACCCAACACGGAGACCCAGTACTTC.

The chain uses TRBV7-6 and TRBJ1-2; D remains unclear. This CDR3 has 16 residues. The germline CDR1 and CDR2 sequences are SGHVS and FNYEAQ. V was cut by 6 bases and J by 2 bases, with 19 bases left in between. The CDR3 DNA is TGTGCCAGCAGTCCTGATCCAGGATGGGCAAACTATGGCTACACCTTC. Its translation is CASSPDPGWANYGYTF.

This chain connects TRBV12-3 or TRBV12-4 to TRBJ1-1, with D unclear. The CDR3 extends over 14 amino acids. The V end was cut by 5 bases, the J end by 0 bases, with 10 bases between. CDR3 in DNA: TGTGCCAGCAGTACCCAGATGGTGAACACTGAAGCTTTCTTT. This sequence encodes CASSTQMVNTEAFF.

The CDR3 reads CASTPTSGRGETQYF. The CDR3 DNA follows: TGTGCCAGCACCCCCACTAGCGGGAGAGGGGAGACCCAGTACTTC. The rearrangement links TRBV6-5 to TRBJ2-5; 11 bases align to TRBD2. The germline V gene encodes CDR1 MNHEY and CDR2 SVGAGI. This CDR3 contains 15 residues. V shed 7 bases and J 5 bases; nucleotides not matched to a gene: 9.

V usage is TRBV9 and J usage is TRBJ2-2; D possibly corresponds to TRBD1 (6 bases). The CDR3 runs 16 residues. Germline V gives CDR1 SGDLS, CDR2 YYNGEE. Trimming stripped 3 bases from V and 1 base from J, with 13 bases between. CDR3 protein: CASSDLQGENTGELFF. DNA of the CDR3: TGTGCCAGCAGCGATTTACAGGGAGAGAACACCGGGGAGCTGTTTTTT.

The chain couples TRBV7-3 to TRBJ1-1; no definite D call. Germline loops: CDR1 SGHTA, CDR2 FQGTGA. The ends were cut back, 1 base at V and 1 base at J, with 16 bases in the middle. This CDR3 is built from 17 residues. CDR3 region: CASSLISVGRQNTEAFF. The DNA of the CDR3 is TGTGCCAGCAGCTTAATTTCGGTAGGACGGCAGAACACTGAAGCTTTCTTT.